The clone carrying this T cell receptor beta chain occurred many times. The antigen is not known. This sample is part of a study of Graves' ophthalmopathy and Graves' hyperthyroidism. Whole-study context: Investigators collected peripheral blood at initial diagnosis, before any treatment was given. Study results and limitations: Also, most clonotypes expanded in the thyroid above 0.001 frequency appeared in blood.

CDR3 size: 15 residues. Germline V CDR1 and CDR2: SGHRS, YFSETQ. V was clipped by 6 bases and J by 11 bases; unmatched bases: 12. TCR beta CDR3 amplification used RNA transcripts. The workflow started with a first-round RT-PCR run with HTBI primers and then moved on to a second-round multiplex PCR. Via MiXCR, TCRdb re-called the multiplex PCR reads, giving one row per CDR3 protein. In the table there are more than 300,000 distinct CDR3 sequences, 17% of which are singletons. Participants with hyperthyroidism, aged 18 to 65, were newly diagnosed with under 2 months' duration. Physicians reached a diagnosis by relying on clinical symptoms, serum thyroxine, TRAb, thyroid ultrasound and orbital computed tomography.

The receptor was derived from an adult woman with stable Graves' hyperthyroidism. The V call is TRBV5-1, the J call TRBJ1-6; 9 bases agree with TRBD1. The specimen was peripheral blood. Here the CDR3 DNA reads TGCGCCAGCAACCCCACGACAGGGGGTCGTGCACCCCTCCACTTT. Its protein product is CASNPTTGGRAPLHF. The full variable domain, in which reference TRBV5-1 and TRBJ1-6 provide the parts outside the CDR3, is KAGVTQTPRYLIKTRGQQVTLSCSPISGHRSVSWYQQTPGQGLQFLFEYFSETQRNKGNFPGRFSGRQFSNSRSEMNVSTLELGDSALYLCASNPTTGGRAPLHFGNGTRLTVT.